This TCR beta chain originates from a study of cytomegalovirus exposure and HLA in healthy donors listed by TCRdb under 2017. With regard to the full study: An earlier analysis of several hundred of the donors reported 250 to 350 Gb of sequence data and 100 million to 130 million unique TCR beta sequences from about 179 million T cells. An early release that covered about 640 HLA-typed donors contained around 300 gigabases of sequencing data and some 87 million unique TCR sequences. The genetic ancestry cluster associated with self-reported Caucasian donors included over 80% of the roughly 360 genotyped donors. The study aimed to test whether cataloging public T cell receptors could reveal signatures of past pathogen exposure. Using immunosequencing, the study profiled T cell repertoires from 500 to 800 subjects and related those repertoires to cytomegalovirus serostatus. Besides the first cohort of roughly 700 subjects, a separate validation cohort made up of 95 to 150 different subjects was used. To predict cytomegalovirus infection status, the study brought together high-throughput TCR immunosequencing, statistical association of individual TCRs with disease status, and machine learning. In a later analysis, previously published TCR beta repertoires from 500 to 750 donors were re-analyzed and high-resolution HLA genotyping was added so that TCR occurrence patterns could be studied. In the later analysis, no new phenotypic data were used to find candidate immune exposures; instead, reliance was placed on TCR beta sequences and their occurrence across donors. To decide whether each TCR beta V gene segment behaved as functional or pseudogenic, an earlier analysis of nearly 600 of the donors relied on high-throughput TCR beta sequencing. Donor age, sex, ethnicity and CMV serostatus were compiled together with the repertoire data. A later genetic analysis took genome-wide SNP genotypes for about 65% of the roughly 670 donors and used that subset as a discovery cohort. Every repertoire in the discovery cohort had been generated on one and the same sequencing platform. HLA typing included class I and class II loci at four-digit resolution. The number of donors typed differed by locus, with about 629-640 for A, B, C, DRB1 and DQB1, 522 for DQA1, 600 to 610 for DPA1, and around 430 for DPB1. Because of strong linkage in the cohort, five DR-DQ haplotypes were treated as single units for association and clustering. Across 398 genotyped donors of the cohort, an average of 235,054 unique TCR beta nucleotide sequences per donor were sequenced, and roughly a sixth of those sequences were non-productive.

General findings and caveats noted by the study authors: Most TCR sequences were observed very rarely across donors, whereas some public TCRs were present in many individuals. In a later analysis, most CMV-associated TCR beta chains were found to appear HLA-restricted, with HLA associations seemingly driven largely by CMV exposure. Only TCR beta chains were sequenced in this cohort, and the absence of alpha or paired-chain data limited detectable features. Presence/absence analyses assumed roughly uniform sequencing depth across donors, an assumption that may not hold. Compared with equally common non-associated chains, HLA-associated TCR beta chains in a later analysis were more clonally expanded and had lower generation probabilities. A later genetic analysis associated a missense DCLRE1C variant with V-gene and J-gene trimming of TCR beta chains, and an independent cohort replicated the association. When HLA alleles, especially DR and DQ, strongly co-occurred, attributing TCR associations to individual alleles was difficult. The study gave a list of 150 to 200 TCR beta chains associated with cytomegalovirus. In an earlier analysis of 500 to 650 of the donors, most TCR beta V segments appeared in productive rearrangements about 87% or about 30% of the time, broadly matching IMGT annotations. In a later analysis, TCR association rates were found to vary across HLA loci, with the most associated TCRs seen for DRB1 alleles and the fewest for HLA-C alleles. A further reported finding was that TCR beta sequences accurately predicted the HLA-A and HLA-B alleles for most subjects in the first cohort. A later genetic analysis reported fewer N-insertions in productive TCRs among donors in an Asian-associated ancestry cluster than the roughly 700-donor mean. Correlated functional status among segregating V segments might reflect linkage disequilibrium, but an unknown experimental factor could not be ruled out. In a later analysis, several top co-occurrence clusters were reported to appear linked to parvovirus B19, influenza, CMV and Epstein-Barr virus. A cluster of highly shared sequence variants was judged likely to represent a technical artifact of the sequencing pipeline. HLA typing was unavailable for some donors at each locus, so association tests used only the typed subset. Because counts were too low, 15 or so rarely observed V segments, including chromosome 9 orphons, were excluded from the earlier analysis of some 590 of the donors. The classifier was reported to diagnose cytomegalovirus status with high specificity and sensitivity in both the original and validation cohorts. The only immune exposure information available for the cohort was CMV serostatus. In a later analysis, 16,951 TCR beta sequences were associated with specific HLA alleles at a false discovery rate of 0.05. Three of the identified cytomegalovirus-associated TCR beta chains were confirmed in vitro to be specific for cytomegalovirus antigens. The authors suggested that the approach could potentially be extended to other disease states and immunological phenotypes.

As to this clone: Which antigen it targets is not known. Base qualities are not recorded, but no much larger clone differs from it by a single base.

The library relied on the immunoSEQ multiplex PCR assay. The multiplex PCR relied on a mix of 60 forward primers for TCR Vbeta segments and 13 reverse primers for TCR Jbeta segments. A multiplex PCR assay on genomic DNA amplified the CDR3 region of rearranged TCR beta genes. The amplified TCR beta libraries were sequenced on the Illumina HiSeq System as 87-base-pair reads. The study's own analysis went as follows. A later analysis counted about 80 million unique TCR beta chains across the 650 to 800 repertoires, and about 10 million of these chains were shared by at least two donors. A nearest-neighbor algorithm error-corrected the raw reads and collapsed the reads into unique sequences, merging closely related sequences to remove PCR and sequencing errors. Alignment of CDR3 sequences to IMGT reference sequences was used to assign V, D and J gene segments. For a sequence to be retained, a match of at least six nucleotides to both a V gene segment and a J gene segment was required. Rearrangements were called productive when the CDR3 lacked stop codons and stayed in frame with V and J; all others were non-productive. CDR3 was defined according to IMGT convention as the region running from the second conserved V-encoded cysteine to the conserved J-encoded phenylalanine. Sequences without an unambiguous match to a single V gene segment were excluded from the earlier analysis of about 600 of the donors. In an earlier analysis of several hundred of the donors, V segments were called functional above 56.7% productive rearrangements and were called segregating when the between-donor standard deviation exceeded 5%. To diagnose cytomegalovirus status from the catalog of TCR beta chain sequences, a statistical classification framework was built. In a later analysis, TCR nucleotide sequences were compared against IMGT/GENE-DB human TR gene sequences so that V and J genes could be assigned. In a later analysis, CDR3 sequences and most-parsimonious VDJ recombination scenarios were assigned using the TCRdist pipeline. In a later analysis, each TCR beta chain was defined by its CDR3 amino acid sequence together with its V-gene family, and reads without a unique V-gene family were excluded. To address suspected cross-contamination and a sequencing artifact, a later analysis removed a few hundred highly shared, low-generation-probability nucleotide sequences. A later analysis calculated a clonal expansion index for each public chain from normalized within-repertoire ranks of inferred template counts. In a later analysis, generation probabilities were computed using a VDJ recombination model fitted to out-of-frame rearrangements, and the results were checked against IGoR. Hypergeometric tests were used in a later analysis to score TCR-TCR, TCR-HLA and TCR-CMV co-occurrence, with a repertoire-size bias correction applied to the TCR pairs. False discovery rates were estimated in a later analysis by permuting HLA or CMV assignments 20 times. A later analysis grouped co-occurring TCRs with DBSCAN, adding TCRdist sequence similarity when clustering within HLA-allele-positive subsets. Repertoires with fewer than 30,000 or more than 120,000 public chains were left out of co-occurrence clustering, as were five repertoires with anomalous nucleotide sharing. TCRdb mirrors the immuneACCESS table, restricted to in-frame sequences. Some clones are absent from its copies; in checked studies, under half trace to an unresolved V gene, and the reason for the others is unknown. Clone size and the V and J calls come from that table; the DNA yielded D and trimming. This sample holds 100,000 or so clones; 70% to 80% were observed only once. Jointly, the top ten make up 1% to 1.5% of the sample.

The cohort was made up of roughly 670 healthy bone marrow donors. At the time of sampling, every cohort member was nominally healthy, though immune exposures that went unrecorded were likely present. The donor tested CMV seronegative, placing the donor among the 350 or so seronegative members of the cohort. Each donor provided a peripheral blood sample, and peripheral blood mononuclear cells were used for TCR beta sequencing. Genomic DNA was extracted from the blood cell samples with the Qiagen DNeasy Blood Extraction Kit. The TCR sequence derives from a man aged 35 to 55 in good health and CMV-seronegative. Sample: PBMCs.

CDR3 protein: CASSFRGANTEAFF. DNA sequence: TGTGCCAGCAGCTTTCGGGGGGCGAACACTGAAGCTTTCTTT. The chain uses TRBV7-8 and TRBJ1-1, with TRBD1 tentatively as D gene (6 bases match). The CDR3 numbers 14 residues from cysteine through phenylalanine. Solely the CDR3 DNA is kept, with 42 bases framed from the first base. The CDR1 and CDR2 encoded by the germline V gene are SGHVS and FQNEAQ. V sheds 3 bases and J sheds 1 base, leaving 9 bases between their ends.